Shown below are 12 T cell receptor beta chains from a single sample sequenced in a study of T cell repertoires in cytomegalovirus infection. For these TCRs, the target antigens are not known. TCRdb independently ran MiXCR on the reads; one entry per CDR3 protein. This sample yields 310,000 or so distinct CDR3 sequences, of which 20% to 25% are seen a single time; about 14% belongs to the top ten. The sequences come from cultured PBMCs, collected from culture after CMV antigen stimulation. The receptors were gathered from a human donor in good health (CMV status not recorded). Some clones in this sample may be carry-over from other donors' samples.

This clonotype showed up many times. The gene calls are TRBV7-6 and TRBJ2-7; TRBD1 matches at 7 bases. The CDR3 length is 13 residues. Germline CDR1 reads SGHVS; CDR2 reads FNYEAQ. V lost 1 base, J lost 3 bases, and 0 bases stayed unmatched. The CDR3 DNA reads TGTGCCAGCAGCTTAGACAGGGGCTACGAGCAGTACTTC. It translates to CASSLDRGYEQYF.

This clonotype was found a few times. The chain combines TRBV12-3 or TRBV12-4 with TRBJ2-1; D not certain. V dropped 5 bases and J dropped 0 bases, with 11 bases sitting between them. This CDR3 has 15 amino acids. The CDR3 loop is CASSITAYSYNEQFF. CDR3 bases: TGTGCCAGCAGTATAACTGCCTACTCCTACAATGAGCAGTTCTTC.

This clonotype was detected many times. The V gene is TRBV7-2, the J gene TRBJ2-5, with no clear D. This CDR3 spans 13 amino acids. Between the trimmed V and J ends, which lost 3 bases and 2 bases, there was a span of 7 bases. The germline V gene encodes CDR1 SGHTA and CDR2 FQGNSA. CDR3 protein: CASSFGFQETQYF. DNA for the CDR3: TGTGCCAGCAGCTTTGGGTTTCAAGAGACCCAGTACTTC.

This chain's CDR3 is CASSLEAVTDTQYF. In DNA form, the CDR3 reads TGTGCCAGCAGCTTGGAAGCGGTCACAGATACGCAGTATTTT. The chain recombines TRBV5-4 with TRBJ2-3; D possibly corresponds to TRBD2 (5 bases). Germline V gene sequence: CDR1 SGHNT, CDR2 YYREEE (reference sequence). The V gene lost 0 bases and the J gene lost 2 bases, with 7 bases spanning the gap. The CDR3 length is 14 residues.

This clonotype was counted ten times or more. This rearrangement joins TRBV4-3 to TRBJ2-3; 7 nucleotides align to TRBD2. V was pared by 3 bases and J by 1 base, with 7 bases of the junction left unmatched. This CDR3 is built from 16 residues. Germline CDR1 is LGHNA and CDR2 is YSLEER. The CDR3 DNA is TGCGCCAGCAGCCATCGGGCGGGAGAGGGCACAGATACGCAGTATTTT. Translation gives CASSHRAGEGTDTQYF.

The chain has TRBV19 and TRBJ1-2; D may be TRBD1 (6 bases). Germline assignment: CDR1 LNHDA and CDR2 SQIVND (reference sequence). Trimming took 1 base from V and 5 from J, leaving 11 bases between them. This CDR3 is 14 amino acids long. The DNA for the CDR3 is TGTGCCAGTAGTATAGGACAGGTTGGGTATGGCTACACCTTC. The encoded protein is CASSIGQVGYGYTF.

The rearrangement joins TRBV5-6 to TRBJ1-2, with a weak D call TRBD1 (6 bases). The CDR3 length is 13 residues. Trimming shortened V by 3 bases and J by 6 bases, and 12 bases separated the two germline ends. CDR1 and CDR2 from the germline V gene are SGHDT and YYEEEE. CDR3 bases: TGTGCCAGCAGCTCGACAGGACGGCATGGCTACACCTTC. This gives the protein CASSSTGRHGYTF.

The chain is built from TRBV5-1 and TRBJ2-2; TRBD1 is a possible D gene (6 bases). V lost 2 bases and J 3 bases, leaving 8 bases between the germline ends. The germline gives CDR1 SGHRS, CDR2 YFSETQ. The CDR3 covers 14 residues. CDR3 in DNA: TGCGCCAGCAGCTTACAGGGAGACACCGGGGAGCTGTTTTTT. It codes for CASSLQGDTGELFF.

The table lists this clonotype with a few counts. The J gene is TRBJ2-3, the V gene TRBV4-2; no clear D gene. CDR3 length: 14 amino acids. CDR1 and CDR2 (germline): LGHNA, YNFKEQ. Trimming took 0 bases from V and 5 from J, leaving 9 bases between them. The CDR3 region is CASSQESRRDTQYF. The CDR3 DNA reads as TGTGCCAGCAGCCAAGAGTCTAGAAGAGATACGCAGTATTTT.

The chain couples TRBV6-1 to TRBJ2-1; 9 bases map to TRBD2. CDR3 size: 16 residues. J was trimmed by 5 bases and V by 5 bases; bases with no gene match: 10. Per germline, CDR1 MNHNS and CDR2 SASEGT. The DNA for the CDR3 is TGTGCCAGCAGTAAACTAGCGGGCTTCCTTAACAATGAGCAGTTCTTC. Translated: CASSKLAGFLNNEQFF.

The V call is TRBV19, the J call TRBJ2-1, with 7 bases identical to TRBD2. J gave up 13 bases and V 1 base, and 7 bases lay outside the gene matches. Germline V gives CDR1 LNHDA, CDR2 SQIVND (reference sequence). This CDR3 has 13 amino acids. The CDR3 spells CASSIGGGRVQFF. The CDR3 region has the DNA TGTGCCAGTAGTATAGGGGGAGGGAGAGTACAGTTCTTC.

The V gene is TRBV28, the J gene TRBJ1-2; D unresolved. Germline loops: CDR1 MDHEN, CDR2 SYDVKM. The CDR3 is made up of 12 amino acids. Trimming removed 2 bases at V and 7 bases at J, with 8 bases between. DNA for the CDR3: TGTGCCAGCAGTTTAATGGCGTCTGGCTACACCTTC. It is translated as CASSLMASGYTF.